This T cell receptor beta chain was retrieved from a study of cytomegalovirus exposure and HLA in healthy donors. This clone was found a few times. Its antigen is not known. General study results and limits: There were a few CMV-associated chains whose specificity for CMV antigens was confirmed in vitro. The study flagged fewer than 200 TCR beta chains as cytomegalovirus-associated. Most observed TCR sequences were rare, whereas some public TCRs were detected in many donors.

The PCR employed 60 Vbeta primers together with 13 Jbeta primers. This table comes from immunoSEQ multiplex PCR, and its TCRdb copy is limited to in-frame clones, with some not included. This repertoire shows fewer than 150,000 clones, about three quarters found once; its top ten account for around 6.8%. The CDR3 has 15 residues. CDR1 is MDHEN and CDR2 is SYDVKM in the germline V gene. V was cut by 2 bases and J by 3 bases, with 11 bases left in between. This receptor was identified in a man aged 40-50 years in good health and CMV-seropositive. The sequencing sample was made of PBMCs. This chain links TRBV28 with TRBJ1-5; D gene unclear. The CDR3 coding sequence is TGTGCCAGCAGTTTACTCCTCCAGTCCAATCAGCCCCAGCATTTT. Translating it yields CASSLLLQSNQPQHF.